Detailed here is one T cell receptor (beta chain). At one end the junction does not follow the germline gene, possibly because of a read error. This CDR3 contains 12 residues. Germline V gene data show CDR1 as MNHNY and CDR2 as SVGAGI (reference sequence). This sample was included in a study of blood T cells in healthy people across ages. A J-beta primer mix and a sample-barcoded 5' primer were used in a second PCR of about 7 to 12 cycles. Via MiXCR, TCRdb re-called the 5' RACE reads, giving one row per CDR3 protein. This table has approximately 820,000 distinct CDR3 sequences, under 45% appearing once.

V and J are TRBV6-6 and TRBJ2-1, with D maybe TRBD2 (6 bases). This TCR was recovered from a man aged 55 to 69 in good health. What was sequenced was blood. In DNA, the CDR3 is TGTGCCAGCAGTGGCGGGATAGGTGAGCTGTTCTTC. Its protein product is CASSGGIGELFF.